Following are 5 T cell receptor beta chains from one sample sequenced in a study of cytomegalovirus exposure and HLA in healthy donors. Measured with immunoSEQ multiplex PCR; TCRdb has only the in-frame clones, and not every one. There are 150,000 or so clones in the sample; approximately 88% occur only once, and about 3% lies in the top ten. Material for sequencing was PBMCs. The receptor source for this set is a young woman in good health and CMV-seropositive.

This clone was recorded only once. The chain recombines TRBV27 with TRBJ2-1; possible D gene TRBD2, 5 bases. Trimming took 1 base from V and 0 from J, leaving 13 bases between them. This CDR3 has 17 amino acids. CDR1 and CDR2 (germline): MNHEY, SMNVEV (reference sequence). CDR3 residues: CASSLYGLKTSYNEQFF. In DNA, the CDR3 is TGTGCCAGCAGTTTATATGGACTTAAAACCTCCTACAATGAGCAGTTCTTC.

The rearrangement joins TRBV15 to TRBJ1-2, with a possible D match to TRBD1 (6 bases). Germline V gene sequence: CDR1 LNHNV, CDR2 YYDKDF (reference sequence). The CDR3 has 13 residues. V was cut by 3 bases and J by 7 bases, with 12 bases left in between. CDR3 coding DNA: TGTGCCACCAGCAGCTTCAGGGGTAGTGGCTACACCTTC. Translation: CATSSFRGSGYTF.

CDR3: CASSLVGTSLANQETQYF. Written as DNA, the CDR3 is TGTGCCAGCAGCTTGGTGGGTACCTCACTAGCGAACCAAGAGACCCAGTACTTC. The gene calls are TRBV5-6 and TRBJ2-5; 7 bases fit TRBD2. This CDR3 spans 18 amino acids. V lost 0 bases to trimming and J lost 0 bases; unmatched junction nucleotides: 11. Germline V CDR1 and CDR2: SGHDT, YYEEEE.

The chain employs TRBV2 and TRBJ1-2; D is unclear. The CDR3 runs 15 residues. Per the germline V gene, CDR1 is SNHLY and CDR2 is FYNNEI. Trimming took 1 base from V and 0 from J, leaving 9 bases between them. Here the CDR3 reads CASSEVGFANYGYTF. CDR3 DNA sequence: TGTGCCAGCAGTGAAGTCGGTTTTGCTAACTATGGCTACACCTTC.

The chain carries TRBV30 and TRBJ1-1; 9 nucleotides agree with TRBD1. The V and J ends lost 3 bases and 4 bases, in that order; junction bases with no gene match: 3. The V gene's germline CDR1 is GTSNPN and CDR2 SVGIG (reference sequence). CDR3 size: 13 residues. Here the CDR3 reads CAWRQTGGTEAFF. The CDR3 DNA follows: TGTGCCTGGAGGCAGACAGGGGGCACTGAAGCTTTCTTT.